This T cell receptor (beta chain) is from a study of cytomegalovirus exposure and HLA in healthy donors. With regard to this clone: What it recognizes is unknown.

The donors were members of the validation cohort, which comprised about 120 subjects and was separate from the first cohort of several hundred subjects. General study findings and limits: It was about 150 TCR beta chains that were listed as cytomegalovirus-associated.

Trimming took off 1 base at V and 4 bases at J, with 12 bases between the two ends. Germline values: CDR1 LGHNA, CDR2 YNFKEQ. The CDR3 sequence is 15 residues long. Here immunoSEQ multiplex PCR was the method, and the copy in TCRdb shows in-frame clones only, minus some. The sample contains about 110,000 clones, around 87% of which appear only once. The chain carries TRBV4-2 and TRBJ2-3; D might be TRBD2 (6 bases). The source material was PBMCs. This sequence originates from a woman aged 25 to 39 in good health and CMV-seropositive. Here the CDR3 DNA reads TGTGCCAGCAGCCAAGCTGGCGGGGAATCAGATACGCAGTATTTT. Its translation is CASSQAGGESDTQYF.